The 28 T cell receptor beta chains given below trace back to one sample, sequenced in a study of PD-1 blockade in classical Hodgkin lymphoma (dated by TCRdb to 2020 to 2021). Taken with the paper, the label for time point translates to: cycle 4 day 1 (C4D1), after five to seven weeks of nivolumab. Every trial patient had relapsed after autologous stem cell transplantation, and cohorts A, B and C differed in prior brentuximab vedotin exposure. Library creation used the immunoSEQ multiplex PCR assay. Here the immuneACCESS table is served through TCRdb, limited to in-frame sequences with V and J called. Missing clones are a known gap in these copies; in checked studies unresolved V genes cover under half, and the rest lacks a known reason. The sample table shows about 64,000 clones, and roughly 92% are seen once. More than 7.5% of the sample comes from the top ten. Sequenced here: peripheral blood mononuclear cells (PBMCs), sampled before the fourth cycle of nivolumab. These receptors were obtained from a human donor with classical Hodgkin lymphoma.

This chain uses TRBV6-5 with TRBJ1-1; no clear D. Germline CDR1 reads MNHEY; CDR2 reads SVGAGI. CDR3 length: 12 amino acids. The V and J ends lost 6 bases and 4 bases respectively, with 9 bases between them. As DNA, the CDR3 is TGTGCCAGCAGCCGACGAGGCACTGAAGCTTTCTTT. Protein product: CASSRRGTEAFF.

The V and J genes are TRBV30 and TRBJ2-1; D gene unclear. The CDR3 is 10 residues long. V was clipped by 4 bases and J by 6 bases, with 4 bases between them. Per the germline V gene, CDR1 is GTSNPN and CDR2 is SVGIG (reference sequence). In DNA form, the CDR3 reads TGTGCCTGGAACACCAATGAGCAGTTCTTC. Amino acid sequence: CAWNTNEQFF.

This sequence joins TRBV5-1 and TRBJ2-7; the match to TRBD2 covers 12 bases. V was clipped by 2 bases and J by 4 bases; unmatched bases: 13. The CDR3 length is 18 residues. The V gene's germline CDR1 is SGHRS and CDR2 YFSETQ. This chain's CDR3 is CASSLGRLAGEVEYEQYF. CDR3 nucleotide sequence: TGCGCCAGCAGCTTAGGGAGACTAGCGGGAGAAGTGGAGTACGAGCAGTACTTC.

The gene calls are TRBV11-1 and TRBJ2-5; no reliable D call. CDR1 SGHAT and CDR2 FQDESV come from the germline V gene (reference sequence). This CDR3 has 11 residues. Trimming took 2 bases from V and 5 from J, leaving 3 bases between them. CDR3 nucleotide sequence: TGTGCCAGCAGCTTATCTGAGACCCAGTACTTC. Protein product: CASSLSETQYF.

The chain recombines TRBV10-3 with TRBJ2-7; tentative D call: TRBD1 (5 bases). The CDR3 loop spans 19 amino acids. Trimming removed 0 bases at V and 0 bases at J, with 21 bases between. The germline gives CDR1 ENHRY, CDR2 SYGVKD. The CDR3 region is CAISESRVLVDIDSYEQYF. The CDR3 region has the DNA TGTGCCATCAGTGAGTCGAGAGTTCTTGTGGACATTGACTCCTACGAGCAGTACTTC.

V gene TRBV28 combines with J gene TRBJ2-3, with 8 bases lining up with TRBD2. From germline, CDR1 is MDHEN and CDR2 SYDVKM. After removal of 5 bases from V and 2 bases from J, the junction contained 9 bases not matched to a gene. The CDR3 sequence is 16 residues long. Written as DNA, the CDR3 is TGTGCCAGCAGTCAGTGGCTAGCGGGTGACACAGATACGCAGTATTTT. Translating it yields CASSQWLAGDTDTQYF.

This chain links TRBV5-4 with TRBJ2-7; D gene ambiguous. Trimming cost V 3 bases and J 0 bases, with 4 bases left between them. The germline V gene encodes CDR1 SGHNT and CDR2 YYREEE (reference sequence). CDR3 length: 12 amino acids. CDR3 in DNA: TGTGCCAGCAGCTCAAGCTCCTACGAGCAGTACTTC. The encoded protein is CASSSSSYEQYF.

The V gene is TRBV6-5, the J gene TRBJ2-7, with 8 bases that match TRBD2. V shed 6 bases and J 0 bases; nucleotides not matched to a gene: 4. CDR3 length: 14 amino acids. Germline V lookup: CDR1 MNHEY, CDR2 SVGAGI. The DNA for the CDR3 is TGTGCCAGCAGGCGGGGGGCCCCCTCCTACGAGCAGTACTTC. Residues: CASRRGAPSYEQYF.

This chain connects TRBV15 to TRBJ2-6; D is ambiguous. This CDR3 region has 16 residues. Trimming removed 9 bases at V and 2 bases at J, with 17 bases between. Germline V gene data show CDR1 as LNHNV and CDR2 as YYDKDF (reference sequence). CDR3 loop: CATSVGFVAGANVLTF. In DNA, the CDR3 is TGTGCCACGTCGGTTGGGTTTGTTGCTGGGGCCAACGTCCTGACTTTC.

The rearrangement links TRBV5-4 to TRBJ2-1; no definite D call. V lost 3 bases, J lost 9 bases, and 7 bases lay in between. Per germline, CDR1 SGHNT and CDR2 YYREEE (reference sequence). The CDR3 totals 11 residues. The CDR3 coding sequence is TGTGCCAGCAGCTCGGCCGGTGAGCAGTTCTTC. This encodes CASSSAGEQFF.

The rearrangement links TRBV7-7 to TRBJ2-3; TRBD2 aligns across 14 bases. J gave up 1 base and V 5 bases, and 8 bases lay outside the gene matches. CDR1 and CDR2 from the germline V gene are SSHAT and FNYEAQ (reference sequence). The CDR3 covers 18 residues. CDR3 coding DNA: TGTGCCAGCAGCCTGGGACTAGCGGGAGATATAGGCACAGATACGCAGTATTTT. Amino acid sequence: CASSLGLAGDIGTDTQYF.

This chain joins TRBV19 and TRBJ2-6, with 7 bases identical to TRBD2. The CDR3 length is 15 residues. Germline lookup yields CDR1 LNHDA and CDR2 SQIVND (reference sequence). With 7 bases clipped from V and 0 bases from J, the junction kept 3 bases outside the gene matches. CDR3 region: CASTPGGSGANVLTF. In DNA form, the CDR3 reads TGTGCCAGTACTCCGGGGGGCTCTGGGGCCAACGTCCTGACTTTC.

This chain joins TRBV11-2 and TRBJ2-7; D remains ambiguous. The CDR3 is 16 amino acids. Germline CDR1 reads SGHAT; CDR2 reads FQNNGV. Trimming pared 7 bases from V and 0 bases from J, leaving 19 bases between. CDR3 protein: CASTSKDFYTSYEQYF. CDR3 sequence (DNA): TGTGCCAGCACCTCAAAAGATTTCTATACCTCCTACGAGCAGTACTTC.

The chain uses TRBV19 and TRBJ1-5; D gene unclear. This CDR3 contains 12 residues. V lost 2 bases to trimming and J lost 7 bases, with 6 bases between them. Germline lookup yields CDR1 LNHDA and CDR2 SQIVND (reference sequence). CDR3 DNA sequence: TGTGCCAGTAGTATATTGGACCAGCCCCAGCATTTT. Amino acids: CASSILDQPQHF.

This sequence joins TRBV27 and TRBJ1-2, with 7 bases matching TRBD1. The J segment lost 7 bases and the V segment lost 6 bases, leaving 11 bases of the junction unmatched. CDR3 size: 14 residues. Germline values: CDR1 MNHEY, CDR2 SMNVEV (reference sequence). The DNA for the CDR3 is TGTGCCAGCAGCGGGTTTCCTCAGGGGGGTGGCTACACCTTC. Translation: CASSGFPQGGGYTF.

The rearrangement joins TRBV27 to TRBJ2-7, with D perhaps TRBD1 (6 bases). V was clipped by 5 bases and J by 3 bases, with 14 bases between them. CDR1 is MNHEY and CDR2 is SMNVEV in the germline V gene (reference sequence). There are 14 residues in the CDR3. CDR3 in amino acids: CASSRSGAFYEQYF. The CDR3 nucleotides read TGTGCCAGCAGTAGGTCAGGGGCGTTCTACGAGCAGTACTTC.

The chain links TRBV14 to TRBJ2-7; D may be TRBD1 or TRBD2 (6 bases each). Germline CDR1 is SGHDN and CDR2 is FVKESK. The CDR3 is 17 amino acids. V was shortened by 2 bases and J by 3 bases, with 20 bases between the two germline ends. CDR3 in amino acids: CASSQYPRGTYYYEQYF. CDR3 in DNA: TGTGCCAGCAGCCAATATCCGAGGGGGACTTACTACTACGAGCAGTACTTC.

With respect to this clone: Other DNA sequences in this specimen translate into the identical CDR3. This chain links TRBV6-5 with TRBJ1-1; 10 nucleotides align to TRBD1. The germline CDR1 and CDR2 sequences are MNHEY and SVGAGI. V trimming: 2 bases; J trimming: 6 bases; junction bases outside the gene matches: 6. The CDR3 loop spans 15 amino acids. The CDR3 DNA sequence: TGTGCCAGCAGTTACGTGGGACAGGGGACCTCTGAAGCTTTCTTT. It is translated as CASSYVGQGTSEAFF.

The chain joins TRBV10-1 to TRBJ1-2, with 7 bases lining up with TRBD1. Trimming took 2 bases from V and 7 from J; bases not matched to a gene: 13. The CDR3 runs to 16 residues. Germline CDR1 and CDR2: WNHNN and SYGVQD (reference sequence). The CDR3 bases are TGCGCCAGCAGTGAGAAGGCTTCAGGGGGGATCTTTGGCTACACCTTC. Translation: CASSEKASGGIFGYTF.

The chain combines TRBV5-6 with TRBJ2-5; TRBD2 matches 10 bases. The CDR3 length is 16 residues. Germline V gives CDR1 SGHDT, CDR2 YYEEEE. The J segment lost 5 bases and the V segment lost 2 bases, leaving 9 bases of the junction unmatched. CDR3 in DNA: TGTGCCAGCAGCTTAGCTAGCGGGAGTGGTTTGGAGACCCAGTACTTC. Protein product: CASSLASGSGLETQYF.

The V gene is TRBV13, the J gene TRBJ2-7; the match to TRBD2 covers 7 bases. CDR3 size: 13 residues. Germline V lookup: CDR1 PRHDT, CDR2 FYEKMQ (reference sequence). Germline trimming cut 8 bases from V and 0 bases from J; bases unmatched to any gene: 4. CDR3 in amino acids: CASGGEDSYEQYF. DNA of the CDR3: TGTGCCAGCGGGGGGGAGGACTCCTACGAGCAGTACTTC.

The V call is TRBV2, the J call TRBJ2-5, with D possibly TRBD1 on 5 matching bases. The last part of the DNA fits TRBJ2-7 better; the J call may be wrong. There are 14 residues in the CDR3. The germline CDR1 and CDR2 sequences are SNHLY and FYNNEI. The CDR3 reads CASSERGATYEQYF. The CDR3, as DNA: TGTGCCAGCAGTGAAAGGGGCGCGACCTACGAGCAGTACTTC.

The V and J genes are TRBV2 and TRBJ1-6, with TRBD1 identical over 9 bases. V shed 4 bases, J shed 7 bases, and the junction held 5 bases outside the gene matches. Germline V CDR1 and CDR2: SNHLY, FYNNEI. The CDR3 spans 15 residues. Here the CDR3 DNA reads TGTGCCAGCAGTGCCCAACAGGGGGCGAATTCACCCCTCCACTTT. Residues: CASSAQQGANSPLHF.

The V and J genes are TRBV7-8 and TRBJ1-1; 7 bases align to TRBD1. Germline V lookup: CDR1 SGHVS, CDR2 FQNEAQ. V was clipped by 5 bases and J by 11 bases; unmatched bases: 11. CDR3 length equals 13 residues. The CDR3: CASSIVTGMMAFF. DNA for the CDR3: TGTGCCAGCAGCATCGTGACAGGGATGATGGCTTTCTTT.

The chain couples TRBV27 to TRBJ2-7; the match to TRBD1 covers 8 bases. The CDR3 totals 13 residues. Germline-derived CDR1 and CDR2 are MNHEY and SMNVEV (reference sequence). V lost 6 bases to trimming and J lost 6 bases; unmatched junction nucleotides: 7. The CDR3 DNA sequence: TGTGCCAGCAGCCTCAGGGGGCGGGCCGAGCAGTACTTC. Translation: CASSLRGRAEQYF.

This chain links TRBV7-2 with TRBJ1-2, with D maybe TRBD1 (6 bases). In germline, CDR1 is SGHTA, CDR2 FQGNSA. This CDR3 comprises 13 residues. V gave up 4 bases and J gave up 0 bases, with 6 bases separating them. This chain's CDR3 is CASSWTANYGYTF. Written as DNA, the CDR3 is TGTGCCAGCAGCTGGACAGCTAACTATGGCTACACCTTC.

The chain employs TRBV27 and TRBJ2-7; 7 bases agree with TRBD2. J lost 5 bases, V lost 3 bases, and 10 bases had no gene match. The length of the CDR3 is 15 residues. Germline CDR1 is MNHEY and CDR2 is SMNVEV (reference sequence). DNA for the CDR3: TGTGCCAGCAGTTTGAGAAGCCGGGACTACCACGAGCAGTACTTC. Its translation: CASSLRSRDYHEQYF.

CDR3 residues: CASSLVSLALNYGYTF. The CDR3 DNA reads as TGTGCCAGCAGCTTAGTCTCTCTGGCTCTTAACTATGGCTACACCTTC. This rearrangement joins TRBV7-8 to TRBJ1-2; D ambiguous. The CDR3 has 16 amino acids. V gave up 1 base and J gave up 1 base, with 13 bases separating them. From germline, CDR1 is SGHVS and CDR2 FQNEAQ.